These T cell receptor beta chains were read from a single sample in a study of immune cell composition in non-small cell lung cancer. Some clones are missing from TCRdb's copy, which holds only in-frame ones; the method was immunoSEQ multiplex PCR. This repertoire shows thousands of clones, around four fifths found once; its top ten account for 9.5% to 15%. The material sequenced was lung tumor tissue. These receptors all come from a human donor with non-small cell lung cancer. Both conserved end residues are part of each CDR3. Each record gives: D gene, clone size, J gene, V gene, CDR3 protein, CDR3 DNA. The D gene is left open where the match is weak. Size is stated for part of the rows, as once, few or many counts, or as a class when the clone is expanded.

- - TRBJ1-2 TRBV6-5 CASKETNYGYTF TGTGCCAGCAAGGAGACTAACTATGGCTACACCTTC
- once TRBJ1-1 TRBV10-3 CASSPPSPTSEAFF TGTGCCTCGAGCCCCCCCAGCCCCACTTCTGAAGCTTTCTTT
TRBD1 once TRBJ2-4 TRBV19 CASSTPGTENIQYF TGTGCCAGTAGTACCCCCGGGACAGAAAACATTCAGTACTTC
TRBD1 once TRBJ1-5 TRBV10-1 CASSVLQGRLLDQPQHF TGCGCCAGCAGTGTTTTACAGGGGCGCCTGTTAGATCAGCCCCAGCATTTT
- - TRBJ2-4 TRBV7-2 CASSSPVVAKNIQYF TGTGCCAGCAGCTCTCCGGTAGTAGCCAAAAACATTCAGTACTTC
TRBD1 few TRBJ1-6 TRBV27 CASSAQGARPLHF TGTGCCAGCAGTGCCCAGGGGGCCAGGCCCCTCCACTTT
TRBD1 - TRBJ1-1 TRBV11-2 CASSRTGDRAEAFF TGTGCCAGCAGTAGAACAGGGGACCGGGCTGAAGCTTTCTTT
- - TRBJ1-1 TRBV6-5 CASSYPGTTEAFF TGTGCCAGCAGTTACCCGGGTACCACTGAAGCTTTCTTT
- - TRBJ1-1 TRBV6-6 CASSYPPGEVEAFF TGTGCCAGCAGTTACCCACCTGGGGAAGTCGAAGCTTTCTTT
- - TRBJ2-5 TRBV5-4 CASSLLSRGGSGETQYF TGTGCCAGCAGCTTGCTTTCGAGGGGCGGTTCGGGAGAGACCCAGTACTTC
- once TRBJ2-5 TRBV5-5 CASSLQGQETQYF TGTGCCAGCAGCCTACAGGGCCAAGAGACCCAGTACTTC
TRBD2 - TRBJ2-3 TRBV19 CASSIGSRAGGRTDTQYF TGTGCCAGTAGTATAGGATCTAGGGCGGGGGGGCGCACAGATACGCAGTATTTT
- - TRBJ2-2 TRBV9 CASSFWTDGELFF TGTGCCAGCAGCTTCTGGACCGACGGGGAGCTGTTTTTT
- - TRBJ2-7 TRBV11-3 CASSLDRQEQYF TGTGCCAGCAGCTTAGATCGCCAGGAGCAGTACTTC
- - TRBJ1-1 TRBV7-2 CASSPWVMNTEAFF TGTGCCAGCAGCCCCTGGGTCATGAACACTGAAGCTTTCTTT
TRBD2 few TRBJ2-3 TRBV4-3 CASSQQRGSIDTQYF TGCGCCAGCAGCCAACAGCGGGGCTCGATTGATACGCAGTATTTT
TRBD2 - TRBJ2-1 TRBV7-8 CASSSTSGGSNEQFF TGTGCCAGCAGTTCGACTAGCGGGGGGTCCAATGAGCAGTTCTTC
- - TRBJ1-2 TRBV7-9 CASSLEDMGRYGYTF TGTGCCAGCAGCTTAGAGGACATGGGACGTTATGGCTACACCTTC
TRBD2 once TRBJ2-1 TRBV2 CASSARTSGGWSYNEQFF TGTGCCAGCAGTGCACGCACTAGCGGGGGGTGGTCCTACAATGAGCAGTTCTTC
TRBD1 - TRBJ2-2 TRBV28 CASSSIGTGGAGELFF TGTGCCAGCAGTTCCATCGGGACAGGGGGGGCCGGGGAGCTGTTTTTT
- - TRBJ1-1 TRBV28 CASLPGRINTEAFF TGTGCCAGCCTCCCCGGACGGATCAACACTGAAGCTTTCTTT
TRBD1 - TRBJ2-2 TRBV6-1 CASSEPTGEVDTGELFF TGTGCCAGCAGTGAGCCGACAGGGGAAGTGGACACCGGGGAGCTGTTTTTT
- few TRBJ2-2 TRBV10-3 CAISDRGTGELFF TGTGCCATCAGTGACAGGGGTACCGGGGAGCTGTTTTTT
- - TRBJ1-5 TRBV6-9 CASSDTLRQPQHF TGTGCCAGCAGTGACACGTTAAGGCAGCCCCAGCATTTT
TRBD1 few TRBJ2-3 TRBV5-4 CASTPRPWTGTSTDTQYF TGTGCCAGCACCCCCCGGCCTTGGACAGGGACTAGCACAGATACGCAGTATTTT
- medium-sized TRBJ1-5 TRBV6-6 CASSFPDNNQPQHF TGTGCCAGCAGTTTTCCGGACAACAATCAGCCCCAGCATTTT
- - TRBJ1-1 TRBV7-2 CASSQMAQNTEAFF TGTGCCAGCAGCCAAATGGCGCAGAACACTGAAGCTTTCTTT
TRBD1 once TRBJ2-5 TRBV5-1 CASSPRQGAFKTQYF TGCGCCAGCAGCCCCCGACAGGGGGCATTTAAGACCCAGTACTTC
TRBD1 few TRBJ1-2 TRBV11-2 CASSSLWRGRDGYTF TGTGCCAGCAGCTCCCTATGGAGGGGGCGAGATGGCTACACCTTC
- - TRBJ1-2 TRBV10-3 CAISGTSSRGGDYGYTF TGTGCCATCAGTGGGACATCGTCTCGTGGGGGTGACTATGGCTACACCTTC
- - TRBJ2-2 TRBV5-1 CASSSRTDGTGELFF TGCGCCAGCAGCTCCAGGACAGATGGCACCGGGGAGCTGTTTTTT
TRBD1 - TRBJ1-5 TRBV5-4 CASSLTGEVSNQPQHF TGTGCCAGCAGCCTGACAGGGGAAGTTAGCAATCAGCCCCAGCATTTT
TRBD1 few TRBJ2-7 TRBV4-2 CASSSPGQGSSYEQYF TGTGCCAGCAGCTCCCCGGGACAGGGGTCCTCCTACGAGCAGTACTTC
- - TRBJ2-5 TRBV9 CASSASLASGWETQYF TGTGCCAGCAGCGCATCCCTGGCCAGCGGTTGGGAGACCCAGTACTTC
- - TRBJ1-2 TRBV9 CASSVARGFHYGYTF TGTGCCAGCAGCGTAGCTCGGGGTTTTCACTATGGCTACACCTTC
- - TRBJ1-2 TRBV27 CASRPRAEHGYTF TGTGCCAGCAGACCTCGGGCAGAGCATGGCTACACCTTC
TRBD1 - TRBJ1-6 TRBV11-3 CASSLTGGYNSPLHF TGTGCCAGCAGCTTGACAGGGGGGTATAATTCACCCCTCCACTTT
TRBD1 medium-sized TRBJ1-4 TRBV4-1 CASSQDGEGAEKLFF TGCGCCAGCAGCCAAGATGGGGAGGGGGCTGAAAAACTGTTTTTT
- - TRBJ1-5 TRBV19 CASSIPRALNQPQHF TGTGCCAGTAGTATCCCCCGGGCCCTCAATCAGCCCCAGCATTTT
- - TRBJ2-7 TRBV4-2 CASSFLGKGEQYF TGTGCCAGCAGCTTTTTGGGCAAGGGGGAGCAGTACTTC
- - TRBJ1-2 TRBV29-1 CSVETPSGYGYTF TGCAGCGTTGAAACCCCCTCAGGGTATGGCTACACCTTC
- - TRBJ1-1 TRBV28 CASSVTGLNTEAFF TGTGCCAGCAGTGTTACAGGGCTTAACACTGAAGCTTTCTTT
TRBD1 - TRBJ1-6 TRBV7-2 CASSLVGTGDSPLHF TGTGCCAGCAGCTTAGTTGGGACAGGGGACTCACCCCTCCACTTT
- few TRBJ1-2 TRBV7-6 CASSSQGYGYTF TGTGCCAGCAGTTCACAGGGTTATGGCTACACCTTC
TRBD1 - TRBJ1-6 TRBV5-4 CASSLTGGYNSPLHF TGTGCCAGCAGCTTGACAGGGGGGTATAATTCACCCCTCCACTTT
- few TRBJ2-5 TRBV9 CASSVALPGGTQYF TGTGCCAGCAGCGTTGCACTACCCGGGGGGACCCAGTACTTC
- - TRBJ1-1 TRBV9 CASSVGGGRNTEAFF TGTGCCAGCAGCGTAGGTGGGGGTAGGAACACTGAAGCTTTCTTT
- - TRBJ2-3 TRBV2 CASSGWGADTQYF TGTGCCAGCAGTGGTTGGGGGGCAGATACGCAGTATTTT
TRBD1 - TRBJ1-5 TRBV7-2 CASSLGSGGQPQHF TGTGCCAGCAGCTTGGGGTCAGGGGGTCAGCCCCAGCATTTT
- - TRBJ2-2 TRBV6-6 CASSAYRVRSGELFF TGTGCCAGCAGTGCATACAGGGTACGGTCCGGGGAGCTGTTTTTT
- - TRBJ1-1 TRBV27 CASSLSYRKDTEAFF TGTGCCAGCAGTTTAAGTTACAGGAAAGACACTGAAGCTTTCTTT
- few TRBJ2-5 TRBV7-9 CAGASQETQYF TGTGCAGGGGCTTCCCAAGAGACCCAGTACTTC
- - TRBJ2-5 TRBV11-3 CASSATRGEETQYF TGTGCCAGCAGCGCCACCAGAGGCGAAGAGACCCAGTACTTC
TRBD2 - TRBJ2-3 TRBV11-3 CASSLTPGRGDTQYF TGTGCCAGCAGCTTAACCCCCGGGAGGGGAGATACGCAGTATTTT
TRBD1 - TRBJ1-6 TRBV6-5 CASSLTGGYNSPLHF TGTGCCAGCAGCTTGACAGGGGGGTATAATTCACCCCTCCACTTT
TRBD1 - TRBJ2-2 TRBV9 CASSVSGTGMGELFF TGTGCCAGCAGCGTGTCCGGGACAGGGATGGGGGAGCTGTTTTTT